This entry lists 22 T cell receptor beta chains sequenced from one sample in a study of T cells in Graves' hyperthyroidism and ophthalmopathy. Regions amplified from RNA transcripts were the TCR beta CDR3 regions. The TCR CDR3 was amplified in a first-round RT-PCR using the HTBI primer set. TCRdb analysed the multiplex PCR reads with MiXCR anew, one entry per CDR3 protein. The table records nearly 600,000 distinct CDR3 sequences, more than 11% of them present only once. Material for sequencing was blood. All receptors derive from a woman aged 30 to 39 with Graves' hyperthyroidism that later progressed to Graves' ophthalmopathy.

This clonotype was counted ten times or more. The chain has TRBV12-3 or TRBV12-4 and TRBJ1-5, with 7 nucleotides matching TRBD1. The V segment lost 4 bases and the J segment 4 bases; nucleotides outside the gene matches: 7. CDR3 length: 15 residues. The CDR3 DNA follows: TGTGCCAGCAGTTACGCCGGGACAGATAATCAGCCCCAGCATTTT. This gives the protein CASSYAGTDNQPQHF.

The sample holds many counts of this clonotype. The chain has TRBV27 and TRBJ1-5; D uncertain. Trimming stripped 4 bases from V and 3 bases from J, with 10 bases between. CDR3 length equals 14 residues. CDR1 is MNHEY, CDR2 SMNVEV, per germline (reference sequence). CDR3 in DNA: TGTGCCAGCAGTTACGGACGGCTCAATCAGCCCCAGCATTTT. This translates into CASSYGRLNQPQHF.

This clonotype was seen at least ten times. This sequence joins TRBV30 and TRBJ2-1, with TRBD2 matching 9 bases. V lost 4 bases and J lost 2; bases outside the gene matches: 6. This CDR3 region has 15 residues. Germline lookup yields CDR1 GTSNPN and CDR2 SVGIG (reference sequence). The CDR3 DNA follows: TGTGCCTGGAATTTAGCGGGAGTCGCCTACAATGAGCAGTTCTTC. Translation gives CAWNLAGVAYNEQFF.

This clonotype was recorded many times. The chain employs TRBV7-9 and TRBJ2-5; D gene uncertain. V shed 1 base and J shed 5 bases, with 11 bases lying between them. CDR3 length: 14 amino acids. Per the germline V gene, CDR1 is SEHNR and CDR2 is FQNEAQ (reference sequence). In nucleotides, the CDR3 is TGTGCCAGCAGCTTAGTGGTTAGCCTGGAGACCCAGTACTTC. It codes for CASSLVVSLETQYF.

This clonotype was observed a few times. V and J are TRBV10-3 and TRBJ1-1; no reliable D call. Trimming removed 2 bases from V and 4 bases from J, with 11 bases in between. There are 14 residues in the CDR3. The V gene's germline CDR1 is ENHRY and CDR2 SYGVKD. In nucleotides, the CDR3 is TGTGCCATCAGTGAGCCGGAGGGTCGCACTGAAGCTTTCTTT. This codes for CAISEPEGRTEAFF.

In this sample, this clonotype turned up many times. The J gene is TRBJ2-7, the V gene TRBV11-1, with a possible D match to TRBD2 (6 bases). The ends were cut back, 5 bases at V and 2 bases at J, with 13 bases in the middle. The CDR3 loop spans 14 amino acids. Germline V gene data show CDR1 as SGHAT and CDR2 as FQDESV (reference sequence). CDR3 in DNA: TGTGCCAGCAGCGCGGGAAAGGGACCCTACGAGCAGTACTTC. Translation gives CASSAGKGPYEQYF.

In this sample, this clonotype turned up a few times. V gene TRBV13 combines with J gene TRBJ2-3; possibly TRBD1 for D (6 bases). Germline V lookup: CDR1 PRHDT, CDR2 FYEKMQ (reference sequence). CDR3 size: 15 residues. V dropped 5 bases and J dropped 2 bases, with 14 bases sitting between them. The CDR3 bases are TGTGCCAGCAGCCTCACGGACAGAACCACAGATACGCAGTATTTT. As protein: CASSLTDRTTDTQYF. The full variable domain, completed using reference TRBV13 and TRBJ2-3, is AAGVIQSPRHLIKEKRETATLKCYPIPRHDTVYWYQQGPGQDPQFLISFYEKMQSDKGSIPDRFSAQQFSDYHSELNMSSLELGDSALYFCASSLTDRTTDTQYFGPGTRLTVL.

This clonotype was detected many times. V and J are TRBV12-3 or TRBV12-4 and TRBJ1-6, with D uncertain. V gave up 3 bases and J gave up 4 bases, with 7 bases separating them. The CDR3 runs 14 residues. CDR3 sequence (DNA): TGTGCCAGCAGTTTTGCACAGTATAATTCACCCCTCCACTTT. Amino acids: CASSFAQYNSPLHF.

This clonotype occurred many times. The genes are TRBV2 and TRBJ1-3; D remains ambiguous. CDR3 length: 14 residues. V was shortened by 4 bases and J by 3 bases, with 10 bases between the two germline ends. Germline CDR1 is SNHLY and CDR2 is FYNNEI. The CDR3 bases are TGTGCCAGCAGTGTTGCTGACTATGGAAACACCATATATTTT. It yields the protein CASSVADYGNTIYF.

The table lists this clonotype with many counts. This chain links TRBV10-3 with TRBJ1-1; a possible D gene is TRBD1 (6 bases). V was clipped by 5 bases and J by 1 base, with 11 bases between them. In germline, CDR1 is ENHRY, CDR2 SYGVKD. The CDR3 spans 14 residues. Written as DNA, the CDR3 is TGTGCCATCAGTCCCAAACAGGGGAACACTGAAGCTTTCTTT. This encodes CAISPKQGNTEAFF.

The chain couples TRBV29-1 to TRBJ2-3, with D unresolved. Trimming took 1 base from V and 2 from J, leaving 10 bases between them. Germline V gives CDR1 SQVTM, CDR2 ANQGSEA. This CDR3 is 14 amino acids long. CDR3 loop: CSVEVQLPTDTQYF. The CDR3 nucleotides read TGCAGCGTTGAAGTACAATTGCCCACAGATACGCAGTATTTT.

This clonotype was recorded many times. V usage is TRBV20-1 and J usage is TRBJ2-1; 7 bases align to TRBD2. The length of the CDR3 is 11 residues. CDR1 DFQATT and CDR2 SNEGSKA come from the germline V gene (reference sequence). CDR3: CIFGEGNEQFF. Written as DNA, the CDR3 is TGCATCTTCGGGGAGGGGAATGAGCAGTTCTTC.

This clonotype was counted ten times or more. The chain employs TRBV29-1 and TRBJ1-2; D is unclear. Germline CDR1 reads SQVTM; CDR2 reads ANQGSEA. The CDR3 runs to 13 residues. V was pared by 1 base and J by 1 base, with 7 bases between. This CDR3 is CSVEGFNNYGYTF. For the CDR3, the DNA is TGCAGCGTTGAAGGGTTCAATAACTATGGCTACACCTTC.

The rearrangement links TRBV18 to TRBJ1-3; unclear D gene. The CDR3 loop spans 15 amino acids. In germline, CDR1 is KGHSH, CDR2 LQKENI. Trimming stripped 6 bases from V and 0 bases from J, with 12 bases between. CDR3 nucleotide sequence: TGTGCCAGCTCCCAGAATCCGGACTCTGGAAACACCATATATTTT. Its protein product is CASSQNPDSGNTIYF.

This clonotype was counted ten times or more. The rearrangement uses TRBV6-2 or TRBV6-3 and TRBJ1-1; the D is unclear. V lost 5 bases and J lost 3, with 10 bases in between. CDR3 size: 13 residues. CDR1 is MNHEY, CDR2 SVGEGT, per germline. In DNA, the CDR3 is TGTGCCAGCAGTATGACACCTGACACTGAAGCTTTCTTT. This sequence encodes CASSMTPDTEAFF.

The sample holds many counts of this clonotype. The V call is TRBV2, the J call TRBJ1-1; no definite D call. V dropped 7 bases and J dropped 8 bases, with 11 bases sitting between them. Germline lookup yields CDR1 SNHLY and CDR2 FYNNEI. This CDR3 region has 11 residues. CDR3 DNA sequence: TGTGCCAGCATAGGGCATTCCGAAGCTTTCTTT. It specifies CASIGHSEAFF.

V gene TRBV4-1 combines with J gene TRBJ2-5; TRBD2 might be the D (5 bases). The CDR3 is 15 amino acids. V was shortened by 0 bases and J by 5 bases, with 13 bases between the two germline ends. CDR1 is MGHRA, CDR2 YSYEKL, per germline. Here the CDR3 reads CASSQDLGEGETQYF. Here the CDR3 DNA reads TGCGCCAGCAGCCAAGATTTAGGAGAGGGCGAGACCCAGTACTTC.

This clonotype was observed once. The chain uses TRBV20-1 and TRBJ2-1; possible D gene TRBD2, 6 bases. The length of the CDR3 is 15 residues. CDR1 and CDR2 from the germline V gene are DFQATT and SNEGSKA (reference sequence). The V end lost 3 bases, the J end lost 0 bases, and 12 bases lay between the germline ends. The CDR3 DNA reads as TGCAGTGCTAGCGGGAGTAGTAGCTCCTACAATGAGCAGTTCTTC. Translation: CSASGSSSSYNEQFF.

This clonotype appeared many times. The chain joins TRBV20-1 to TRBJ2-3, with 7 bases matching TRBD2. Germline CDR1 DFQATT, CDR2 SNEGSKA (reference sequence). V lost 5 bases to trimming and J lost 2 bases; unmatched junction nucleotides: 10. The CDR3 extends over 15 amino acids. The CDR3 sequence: CSAERPSGLTDTQYF. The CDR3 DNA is TGCAGTGCTGAGCGACCTAGCGGACTCACAGATACGCAGTATTTT.

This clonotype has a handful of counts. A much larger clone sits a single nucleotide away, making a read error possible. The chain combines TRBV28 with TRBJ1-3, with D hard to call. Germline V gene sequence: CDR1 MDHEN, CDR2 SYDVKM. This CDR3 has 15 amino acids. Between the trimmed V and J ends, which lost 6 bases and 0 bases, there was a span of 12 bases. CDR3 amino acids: CASRVDGTSGNTIYF. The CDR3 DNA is TGTGCCAGCAGGGTGGACGGCACCTCTGGAAACACCATATATTTT. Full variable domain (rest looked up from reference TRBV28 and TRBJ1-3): DVKVTQSSRYLVKRTGEKVFLECVQDMDHENMFWYRQDPGLGLRLIYFSYDVKMKEKGDIPEGYSVSREKKERFSLILESASTNQTSMYLCASRVDGTSGNTIYFGEGSWLTVV.

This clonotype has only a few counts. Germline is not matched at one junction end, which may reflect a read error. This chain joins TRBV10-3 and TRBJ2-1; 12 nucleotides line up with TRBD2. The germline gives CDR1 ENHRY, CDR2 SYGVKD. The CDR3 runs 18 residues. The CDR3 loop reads CASSVPGLAGPLYNEQFF. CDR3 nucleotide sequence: TGTGCCAGCAGTGTACCCGGACTAGCGGGACCTTTGTACAATGAGCAGTTCTTC.

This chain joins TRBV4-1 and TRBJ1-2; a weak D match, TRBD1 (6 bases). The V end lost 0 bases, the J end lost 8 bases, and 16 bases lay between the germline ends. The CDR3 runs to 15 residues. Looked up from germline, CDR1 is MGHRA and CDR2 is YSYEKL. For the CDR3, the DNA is TGCGCCAGCAGCCAAGATCGACAGGTCGAAAAGGGCTACACCTTC. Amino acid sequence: CASSQDRQVEKGYTF.